The clone carrying this T cell receptor beta chain occurred a few times. The source of the sample is a study of blood T cell repertoires in COVID-19. The overall study: Collection of acute and convalescent COVID-19 samples took place in the United States, Italy and Spain.

Under the authors' procedure: Counts of nucleated cells, estimated from reference gene primer amplification, were obtained. TCRdb's table, derived via immunoSEQ multiplex PCR, lists solely in-frame clones and lacks some. For V, J and clone size, that table is used; D and trimming come from the DNA. Here the sample spans around 360,000 clones, about 90% being singletons. Participant age was about 18 to 89 years, and participants resided in around 24 US areas. The TCR was taken from a man aged 35-49 years in a cohort exposed to, infected with or recovered from COVID-19 (not recorded which). Sequenced sample: PBMCs or T cells enriched from blood (not recorded which).

For the CDR3, the DNA is TGTGCCAGCAGCTTAAAGGACAGGGCTGGAAACACCATATATTTT. Translated: CASSLKDRAGNTIYF. This chain joins TRBV7-8 and TRBJ1-3; 8 bases are shared with TRBD1. The germline V gene has CDR1 SGHVS and CDR2 FQNEAQ. There are 15 residues in the CDR3. V shed 2 bases, J shed 2 bases, and the junction held 2 bases outside the gene matches.